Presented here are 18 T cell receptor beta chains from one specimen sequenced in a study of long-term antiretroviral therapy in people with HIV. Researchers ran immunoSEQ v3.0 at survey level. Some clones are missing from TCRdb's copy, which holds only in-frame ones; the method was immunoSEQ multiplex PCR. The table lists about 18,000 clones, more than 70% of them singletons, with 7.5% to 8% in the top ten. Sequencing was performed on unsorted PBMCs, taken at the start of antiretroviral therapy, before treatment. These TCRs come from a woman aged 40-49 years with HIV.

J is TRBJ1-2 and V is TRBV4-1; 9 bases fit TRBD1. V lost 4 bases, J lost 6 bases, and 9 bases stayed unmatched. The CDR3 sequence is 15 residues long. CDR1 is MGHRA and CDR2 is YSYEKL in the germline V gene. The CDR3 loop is CASSRGQGSWDGYTF. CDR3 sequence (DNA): TGCGCCAGCAGCCGGGGACAGGGTTCTTGGGATGGCTACACCTTC.

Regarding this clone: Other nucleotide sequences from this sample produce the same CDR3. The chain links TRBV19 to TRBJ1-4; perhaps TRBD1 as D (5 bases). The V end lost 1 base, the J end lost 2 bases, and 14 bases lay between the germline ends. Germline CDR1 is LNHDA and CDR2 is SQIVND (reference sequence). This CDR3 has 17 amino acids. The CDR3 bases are TGTGCCAGTAGTATAGGGAGCCGCGGGGCCACTAATGAAAAACTGTTTTTT. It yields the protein CASSIGSRGATNEKLFF.

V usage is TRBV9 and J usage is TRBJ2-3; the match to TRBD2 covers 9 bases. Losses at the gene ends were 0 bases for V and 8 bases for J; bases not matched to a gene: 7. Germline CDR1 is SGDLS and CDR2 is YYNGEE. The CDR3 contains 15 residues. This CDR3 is CASSVDLSGGSTQYF. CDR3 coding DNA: TGTGCCAGCAGCGTAGATCTTAGCGGGGGTTCTACGCAGTATTTT.

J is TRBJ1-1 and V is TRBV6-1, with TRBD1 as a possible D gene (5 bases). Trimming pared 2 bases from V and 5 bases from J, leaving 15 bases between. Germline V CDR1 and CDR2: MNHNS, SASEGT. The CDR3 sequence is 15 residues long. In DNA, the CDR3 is TGTGCCAGCAGTGAATACGGGCAGGGAGAAACTGAAGCTTTCTTT. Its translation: CASSEYGQGETEAFF.

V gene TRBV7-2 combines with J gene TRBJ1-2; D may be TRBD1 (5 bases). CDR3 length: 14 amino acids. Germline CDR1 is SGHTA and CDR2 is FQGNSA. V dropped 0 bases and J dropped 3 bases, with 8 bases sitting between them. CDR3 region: CASSLAGRDYGYTF. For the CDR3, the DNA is TGTGCCAGCAGCTTAGCAGGCAGGGACTATGGCTACACCTTC.

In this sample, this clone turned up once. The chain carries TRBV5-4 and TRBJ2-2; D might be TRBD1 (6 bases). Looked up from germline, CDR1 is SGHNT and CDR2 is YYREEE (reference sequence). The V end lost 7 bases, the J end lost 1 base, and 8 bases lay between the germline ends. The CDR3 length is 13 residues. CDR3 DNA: TGTGCCAGCGGGACACAGAACACCGGGGAGCTGTTTTTT. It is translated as CASGTQNTGELFF.

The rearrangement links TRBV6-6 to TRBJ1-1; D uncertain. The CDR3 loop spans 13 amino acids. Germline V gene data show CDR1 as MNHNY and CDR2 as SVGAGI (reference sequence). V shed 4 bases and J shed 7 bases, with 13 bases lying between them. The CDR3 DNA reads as TGTGCCAGCAGTTTGAAAGGCCGAAATGAAGCTTTCTTT. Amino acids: CASSLKGRNEAFF.

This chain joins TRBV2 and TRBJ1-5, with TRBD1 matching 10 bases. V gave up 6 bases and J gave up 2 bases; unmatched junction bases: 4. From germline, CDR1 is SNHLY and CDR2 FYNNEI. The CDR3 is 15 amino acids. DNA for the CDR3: TGTGCCAGCAGACCGACAGGGGGCCGCAATCAGCCCCAGCATTTT. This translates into CASRPTGGRNQPQHF.

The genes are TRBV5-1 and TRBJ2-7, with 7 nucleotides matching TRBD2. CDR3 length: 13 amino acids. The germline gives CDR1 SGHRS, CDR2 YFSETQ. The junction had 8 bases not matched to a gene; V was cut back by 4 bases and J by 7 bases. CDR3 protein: CASSPVGGDEQYF. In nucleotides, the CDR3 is TGCGCCAGCAGCCCGGTGGGGGGGGATGAGCAGTACTTC.

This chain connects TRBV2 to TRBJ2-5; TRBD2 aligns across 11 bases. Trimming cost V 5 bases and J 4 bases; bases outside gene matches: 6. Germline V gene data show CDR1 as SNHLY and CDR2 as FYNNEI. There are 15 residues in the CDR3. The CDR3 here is CASSRTSGRPETQYF. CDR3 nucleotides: TGTGCCAGCAGTCGGACTAGCGGGCGACCAGAGACCCAGTACTTC.

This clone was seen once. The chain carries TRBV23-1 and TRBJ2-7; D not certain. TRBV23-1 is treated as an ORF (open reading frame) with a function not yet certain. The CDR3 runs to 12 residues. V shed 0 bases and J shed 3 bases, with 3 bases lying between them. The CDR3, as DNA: TGCGCCAGCAGTCAATCCCTCTACGAGCAGTACTTC. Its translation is CASSQSLYEQYF.

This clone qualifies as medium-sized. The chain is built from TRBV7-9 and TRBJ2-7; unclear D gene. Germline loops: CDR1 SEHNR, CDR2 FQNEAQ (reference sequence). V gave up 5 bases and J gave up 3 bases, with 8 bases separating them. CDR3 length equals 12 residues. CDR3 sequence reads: CASSGNGYEQYF. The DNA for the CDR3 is TGTGCCAGCAGCGGGAACGGCTACGAGCAGTACTTC.

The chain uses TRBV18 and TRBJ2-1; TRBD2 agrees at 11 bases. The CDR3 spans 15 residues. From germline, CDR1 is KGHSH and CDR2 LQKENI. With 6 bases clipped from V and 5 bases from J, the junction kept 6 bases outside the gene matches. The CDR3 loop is CASSALAGADNEQFF. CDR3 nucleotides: TGTGCCAGCTCGGCACTAGCGGGGGCCGACAATGAGCAGTTCTTC.

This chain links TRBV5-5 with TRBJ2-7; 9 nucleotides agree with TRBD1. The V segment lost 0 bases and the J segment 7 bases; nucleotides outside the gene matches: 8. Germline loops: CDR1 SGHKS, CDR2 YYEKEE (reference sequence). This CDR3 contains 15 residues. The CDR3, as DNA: TGTGCCAGCAGCTTGGGGACCGGGACAGGGTGGGAGCAGTACTTC. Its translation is CASSLGTGTGWEQYF.

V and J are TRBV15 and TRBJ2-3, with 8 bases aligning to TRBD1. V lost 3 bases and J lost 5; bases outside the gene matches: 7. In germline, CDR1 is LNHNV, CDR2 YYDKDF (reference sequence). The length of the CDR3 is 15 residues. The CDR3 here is CATSSIQGAGDTQYF. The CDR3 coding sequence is TGTGCCACCAGCAGCATTCAGGGGGCTGGAGATACGCAGTATTTT.

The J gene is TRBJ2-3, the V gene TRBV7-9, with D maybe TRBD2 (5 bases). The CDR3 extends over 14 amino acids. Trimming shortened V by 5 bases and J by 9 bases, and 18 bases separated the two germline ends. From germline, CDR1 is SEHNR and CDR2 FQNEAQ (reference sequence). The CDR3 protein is CASSLGLDPGTQYF. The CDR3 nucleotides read TGTGCCAGCAGCCTCGGACTCGACCCAGGCACGCAGTATTTT.

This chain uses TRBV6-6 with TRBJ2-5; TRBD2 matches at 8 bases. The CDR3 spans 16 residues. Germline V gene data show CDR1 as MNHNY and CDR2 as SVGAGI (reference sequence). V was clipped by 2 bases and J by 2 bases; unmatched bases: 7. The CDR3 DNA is TGTGCCAGCAGTTACGGGCGGGGGGCTCTACAAGAGACCCAGTACTTC. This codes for CASSYGRGALQETQYF.

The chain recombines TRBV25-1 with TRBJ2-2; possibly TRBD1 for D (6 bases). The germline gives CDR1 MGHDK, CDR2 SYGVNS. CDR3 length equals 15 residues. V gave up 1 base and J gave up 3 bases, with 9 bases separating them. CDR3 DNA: TGTGCCAGCAGTGAATTAAGGGGGTACACCGGGGAGCTGTTTTTT. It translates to CASSELRGYTGELFF.